Below, 18 T cell receptor beta chains from the same sample are listed, as sequenced in a study of glioma-infiltrating T cells after dendritic cell vaccination. Libraries were prepared by immunoSEQ multiplex PCR; TCRdb keeps only in-frame clonotypes and omits some of them. The sample lists some 100,000 clones; around three quarters were seen once. The sample in question was blood, obtained before dendritic cell vaccination. The receptors were gathered from a human donor with glioblastoma.

The chain is built from TRBV19 and TRBJ1-1; 9 bases line up with TRBD1. This CDR3 is 15 amino acids long. CDR1 LNHDA and CDR2 SQIVND come from the germline V gene (reference sequence). J lost 1 base, V lost 9 bases, and 9 bases had no gene match. For the CDR3, the DNA is TGTGCCAGGCCTACCGGGACAGGGAAGAACACTGAAGCTTTCTTT. As protein: CARPTGTGKNTEAFF.

The V gene is TRBV10-1, the J gene TRBJ2-2; possible D gene TRBD2, 5 bases. This CDR3 is built from 14 residues. Looked up from germline, CDR1 is WNHNN and CDR2 is SYGVQD (reference sequence). V lost 3 bases, J lost 7 bases, and 12 bases lay in between. CDR3 protein: CASSDAVGSGELFF. CDR3 sequence (DNA): TGCGCCAGCAGTGACGCAGTGGGGAGCGGGGAGCTGTTTTTT.

The chain recombines TRBV21-1 with TRBJ1-2. TRBV21-1 constitutes a pseudogene. The CDR3 is 13 residues long. The CDR3 region is CASSVPAGYGYTF. CDR3 sequence (DNA): TGTGCCAGCAGCGTACCTGCCGGCTATGGCTACACCTTC.

The rearrangement links TRBV30 to TRBJ2-5; D might be TRBD2 (6 bases). The CDR3 contains 14 residues. CDR1 and CDR2 from the germline V gene are GTSNPN and SVGIG (reference sequence). V dropped 4 bases and J dropped 3 bases, with 15 bases sitting between them. CDR3 DNA sequence: TGTGCCTGGACCGGGGACTCCTCCAAAGAGACCCAGTACTTC. Translated: CAWTGDSSKETQYF.

This clone was counted between two and nine times. The chain has TRBV30 and TRBJ1-5; 7 bases match TRBD1. The trim removed 5 bases at V and 2 bases at J, leaving 3 bases unmatched. Germline V CDR1 and CDR2: GTSNPN, SVGIG (reference sequence). This CDR3 is built from 13 residues. CDR3 loop: CAWGGQGNQPQHF. The CDR3 nucleotides are TGTGCCTGGGGCGGACAGGGCAATCAGCCCCAGCATTTT.

The chain couples TRBV19 to TRBJ1-5; D is undetermined. V lost 4 bases and J lost 9, with 16 bases in between. Germline V gene data show CDR1 as LNHDA and CDR2 as SQIVND (reference sequence). The CDR3 runs 14 residues. CDR3 coding DNA: TGTGCCAGTAGTACTCGTGCAAGCCTAGGGCCCCAGCATTTT. Translation: CASSTRASLGPQHF.

This sequence joins TRBV5-6 and TRBJ1-3; unclear D gene. The V end was cut by 4 bases, the J end by 0 bases, with 11 bases between. Per germline, CDR1 SGHDT and CDR2 YYEEEE. The CDR3 length is 15 residues. The DNA of the CDR3 is TGTGCCAGCAGCCGAGCCCTTTACTCTGGAAACACCATATATTTT. The encoded protein is CASSRALYSGNTIYF.

The chain combines TRBV7-2 with TRBJ2-7; a weak D match, TRBD1 (6 bases). Germline V lookup: CDR1 SGHTA, CDR2 FQGNSA. The CDR3 consists of 14 residues. The V and J ends lost 8 bases and 0 bases respectively, with 14 bases between them. Written as DNA, the CDR3 is TGTGCCAGCGCCCTCACAGGGCTCTCCTACGAGCAGTACTTC. It codes for CASALTGLSYEQYF.

The chain joins TRBV18 to TRBJ2-7, with 10 bases lining up with TRBD2. The CDR3 is 15 amino acids. The trim removed 0 bases at V and 2 bases at J, leaving 1 base unmatched. Germline V lookup: CDR1 KGHSH, CDR2 LQKENI. CDR3: CASSPPGLATYEQYF. For the CDR3, the DNA is TGTGCCAGCTCACCACCGGGACTAGCGACCTACGAGCAGTACTTC. The full variable domain, its missing parts supplied by reference TRBV18 and TRBJ2-7, is NAGVMQNPRHLVRRRGQEARLRCSPMKGHSHVYWYRQLPEEGLKFMVYLQKENIIDESGMPKERFSAEFPKEGPSILRIQQVVRGDSAAYFCASSPPGLATYEQYFGPGTRLTVT.

This chain uses TRBV4-1 with TRBJ2-4; D unclear. V dropped 0 bases and J dropped 0 bases, with 18 bases sitting between them. The CDR3 extends over 19 amino acids. The germline CDR1 and CDR2 sequences are MGHRA and YSYEKL. Here the CDR3 reads CASSQDRRASSQAKNIQYF. As DNA, the CDR3 is TGCGCCAGCAGCCAAGATCGTCGAGCTAGTAGCCAAGCCAAAAACATTCAGTACTTC.

This rearrangement joins TRBV11-2 to TRBJ1-6, with a possible D match to TRBD1 (5 bases). The CDR3 totals 17 residues. The germline V gene has CDR1 SGHAT and CDR2 FQNNGV. V was cut by 5 bases and J by 0 bases, with 14 bases left in between. CDR3 bases: TGTGCCAGCAGCCCGGGACTTCTATCCTCCTATAATTCACCCCTCCACTTT. Its translation: CASSPGLLSSYNSPLHF.

This clone has a handful of counts. The chain combines TRBV5-1 with TRBJ2-2; TRBD1 matches at 7 bases. The CDR3 contains 15 residues. CDR1 is SGHRS and CDR2 is YFSETQ in the germline V gene. Trimming at V came to 1 base and at J to 7 bases, leaving 7 bases not matched to a gene. The DNA for the CDR3 is TGCGCCAGCAGCTTGTCGACAGGGTGGGTCGGGGAGCTGTTTTTT. Its protein is CASSLSTGWVGELFF.

The rearrangement links TRBV5-1 to TRBJ1-5, with 7 bases fitting TRBD1. The germline gives CDR1 SGHRS, CDR2 YFSETQ. Trimming took 4 bases from V and 4 from J; bases not matched to a gene: 2. This CDR3 has 13 residues. The DNA for the CDR3 is TGCGCCAGCAGCACGGGACAGAATCAGCCCCAGCATTTT. Its translation: CASSTGQNQPQHF.

The chain joins TRBV5-1 to TRBJ2-1; 8 bases fit TRBD2. Germline V CDR1 and CDR2: SGHRS, YFSETQ. V lost 1 base, J lost 5 bases, and 5 bases stayed unmatched. The CDR3 has 15 amino acids. In nucleotides, the CDR3 is TGCGCCAGCAGCTTGCAGTTAGCGGGGCACAATGAGCAGTTCTTC. Its protein product is CASSLQLAGHNEQFF.

The chain combines TRBV4-1 with TRBJ1-2, with no clear D. V shed 4 bases and J shed 7 bases, with 19 bases lying between them. Germline CDR1 is MGHRA and CDR2 is YSYEKL. CDR3 length equals 15 residues. In DNA form, the CDR3 reads TGCGCCAGCAGCCTCGGGTCCAGCGGGGAGATTGGCTACACCTTC. This codes for CASSLGSSGEIGYTF.

The chain combines TRBV6-1 with TRBJ2-3, with TRBD2 as a possible D gene (6 bases). Trimming took 4 bases from V and 1 from J, leaving 15 bases between them. Germline CDR1 reads MNHNS; CDR2 reads SASEGT. CDR3 length: 16 amino acids. CDR3 sequence reads: CASSGPSVLGTDTQYF. The CDR3, as DNA: TGTGCCAGCAGTGGCCCTAGCGTGCTCGGCACAGATACGCAGTATTTT.

The chain combines TRBV11-2 with TRBJ2-1; D might be TRBD2 (5 bases). This CDR3 region has 15 residues. Germline V lookup: CDR1 SGHAT, CDR2 FQNNGV. Trimming removed 1 base at V and 1 base at J, with 8 bases between. This CDR3 reads CASSLGGSSYNEQFF. The CDR3 DNA reads TGTGCCAGCAGCTTAGGTGGGAGTTCCTACAATGAGCAGTTCTTC.

The chain combines TRBV2 with TRBJ2-1; 8 positions match TRBD1. The CDR3 is made up of 12 amino acids. V gave up 6 bases and J gave up 14 bases; unmatched junction bases: 9. Per germline, CDR1 SNHLY and CDR2 FYNNEI. CDR3 DNA sequence: TGTGCCAGCAGGAAAAGGACAGGGATTAAGTTCTTC. It specifies CASRKRTGIKFF.